The rows below give T cell receptor beta chains drawn from one sample of a study of regulatory T cells in long-lasting Graves disease. TCRdb ran MiXCR on the multiplex PCR reads and lists one entry per CDR3 protein. Here the sample spans 350,000 to 550,000 distinct CDR3 sequences, about 15% being singletons. This same sample was also part of a study on T cells in Graves' hyperthyroidism and ophthalmopathy.

The sample was peripheral blood mononuclear cells (PBMCs), taken at new diagnosis, from a patient treated with antithyroid drugs. The origin of the receptors is a woman between 50 and 59 years old with Graves disease. CDR3s include the opening cysteine and the closing phenylalanine or tryptophan. D genes are given only for firm matches. Not every row has a clone size; where given, it reads once, few, many or a size class.

abundance: many; j_gene: TRBJ2-5; d_gene: NA; v_gene: TRBV30; CDR3nt: TGTGCCTGGAGTGTGTACCAAGAGACCCAGTACTTC; CDR3aa: CAWSVYQETQYF
abundance: NA; j_gene: TRBJ1-5; d_gene: TRBD1; v_gene: TRBV19; CDR3nt: TGTGCCAGTAGTATGACACGATGGACAGGAGGTAGCAATCAGCCCCAGCATTTT; CDR3aa: CASSMTRWTGGSNQPQHF
abundance: NA; j_gene: TRBJ2-7; d_gene: TRBD1; v_gene: TRBV5-4; CDR3nt: TGTGCCAGCAGCCGCGCGGACAGGGCCTACGAGCAGTACTTC; CDR3aa: CASSRADRAYEQYF
abundance: few; j_gene: TRBJ1-5; d_gene: TRBD1; v_gene: TRBV25-1; CDR3nt: TGTGCCAGCAGCCCCCCAGGGACAGGGGCAAATCAGCCCCAGCATTTT; CDR3aa: CASSPPGTGANQPQHF
abundance: NA; j_gene: TRBJ2-7; d_gene: NA; v_gene: TRBV7-9; CDR3nt: TGTGCCAGCAGCACGGACGGCCCCTACGAGCAGTACTTC; CDR3aa: CASSTDGPYEQYF
abundance: many; j_gene: TRBJ2-1; d_gene: TRBD1; v_gene: TRBV2; CDR3nt: TGTGCCAGCAGTGAGGGACAGGGTAACAATGAGCAGTTCTTC; CDR3aa: CASSEGQGNNEQFF
abundance: many; j_gene: TRBJ1-1; d_gene: NA; v_gene: TRBV7-8; CDR3nt: TGTGCCAGCAGCCCCCTGAGGGGCGCGGGGACTGAAGCTTTCTTT; CDR3aa: CASSPLRGAGTEAFF
abundance: many; j_gene: TRBJ2-6; d_gene: NA; v_gene: TRBV6-1; CDR3nt: TGTGCCAGCAGTGAATTCTCTGGGGCCAACGTCCTGACTTTC; CDR3aa: CASSEFSGANVLTF
abundance: many; j_gene: TRBJ2-7; d_gene: NA; v_gene: TRBV7-9; CDR3nt: TGTGCCAGCAGCTTAGGTCCGGTTACATACGAGCAGTACTTC; CDR3aa: CASSLGPVTYEQYF
abundance: few; j_gene: TRBJ2-5; d_gene: NA; v_gene: TRBV5-1; CDR3nt: TGCGCCAGCAGCTTGGCAACTACAGTGGATGGGACCCAGTACTTC; CDR3aa: CASSLATTVDGTQYF
abundance: many; j_gene: TRBJ2-2; d_gene: NA; v_gene: TRBV29-1; CDR3nt: TGCAGCGTTCCATTGCCGGGGACCGGGACCTCCACCGGGGAGCTGTTTTTT; CDR3aa: CSVPLPGTGTSTGELFF
abundance: many; j_gene: TRBJ2-7; d_gene: NA; v_gene: TRBV5-1; CDR3nt: TGCGCCAGCAGCTTAGGTAGGGGGACTCGGACCTCCTACGAGCAGTACTTC; CDR3aa: CASSLGRGTRTSYEQYF
abundance: many; j_gene: TRBJ2-5; d_gene: TRBD1; v_gene: TRBV20-1; CDR3nt: TGCAGTGCTCAACGGACAGGGCAAGAGACCCAGTACTTC; CDR3aa: CSAQRTGQETQYF
abundance: few; j_gene: TRBJ2-7; d_gene: NA; v_gene: TRBV9; CDR3nt: TGTGCCACCCCCCCCCCACAGCAGTACTTC; CDR3aa: CATPPPQQYF
abundance: few; j_gene: TRBJ2-7; d_gene: NA; v_gene: TRBV5-4; CDR3nt: TGTGCCAGCAGCCCGGTGGGTGGCTTGACCTACGAGCAGTACTTC; CDR3aa: CASSPVGGLTYEQYF
abundance: many; j_gene: TRBJ2-3; d_gene: TRBD2; v_gene: TRBV11-2; CDR3nt: TGTGCCAGCAGCTTTAGCGGGCCTAGCACAGATACGCAGTATTTT; CDR3aa: CASSFSGPSTDTQYF
abundance: NA; j_gene: TRBJ2-1; d_gene: NA; v_gene: TRBV2; CDR3nt: TGTGCCACCAGTGATTTCGGGGACAATGAGCAGTTCTTC; CDR3aa: CATSDFGDNEQFF
abundance: many; j_gene: TRBJ2-3; d_gene: TRBD2; v_gene: TRBV7-2; CDR3nt: TGTGCCAGCAGCTCAGGACTAGTTTATACAGATACGCAGTATTTT; CDR3aa: CASSSGLVYTDTQYF
abundance: many; j_gene: TRBJ2-7; d_gene: TRBD1; v_gene: TRBV6-5; CDR3nt: TGTGCCAGCAGTTACGAGACAGGGAACCTCTACGAGCAGTACTTC; CDR3aa: CASSYETGNLYEQYF
abundance: NA; j_gene: TRBJ2-1; d_gene: NA; v_gene: TRBV27; CDR3nt: TGTGCCAGCAGTCACCGACCGAGTTACGAGCAGTTCTTC; CDR3aa: CASSHRPSYEQFF
abundance: NA; j_gene: TRBJ1-5; d_gene: NA; v_gene: TRBV6-1; CDR3nt: TGTGCCAGCAGTCGGAGACCTAGCAATCAGCCCCAGCATTTT; CDR3aa: CASSRRPSNQPQHF
abundance: many; j_gene: TRBJ2-7; d_gene: TRBD2; v_gene: TRBV2; CDR3nt: TGTGCCAGCAGGCGACTAGCGGAAGCCTACGAGCAGTACTTC; CDR3aa: CASRRLAEAYEQYF
abundance: few; j_gene: TRBJ2-5; d_gene: TRBD1; v_gene: TRBV19; CDR3nt: TGTGCCAGTACCGGGACAGGGGGTGATATGGAGACCCAGTACTTC; CDR3aa: CASTGTGGDMETQYF
abundance: NA; j_gene: TRBJ1-1; d_gene: TRBD1; v_gene: TRBV20-1; CDR3nt: TGCAGTGCTAGTCACAGGGGGCTCGTTGCTGAAGCTTTCTTT; CDR3aa: CSASHRGLVAEAFF
abundance: many; j_gene: TRBJ2-1; d_gene: NA; v_gene: TRBV2; CDR3nt: TGTGCCAGCAGAATTGGAGTAGCGTCGCAGAATGAGCAGTTCTTC; CDR3aa: CASRIGVASQNEQFF
abundance: many; j_gene: TRBJ1-1; d_gene: NA; v_gene: TRBV7-9; CDR3nt: TGTGCCAGCAGCTTAGCGCAACTGACAGTTGAAGCTTTCTTT; CDR3aa: CASSLAQLTVEAFF
abundance: few; j_gene: TRBJ2-5; d_gene: TRBD2; v_gene: TRBV5-4; CDR3nt: TGTGCCAGCAGCGACGGACTAGCGGGAAGCCAAGAGACCCAGTACTTC; CDR3aa: CASSDGLAGSQETQYF
abundance: many; j_gene: TRBJ2-1; d_gene: NA; v_gene: TRBV12-3/TRBV12-4; CDR3nt: TGTGCCAGCAGTTTAGCGATTCTAGCGCGTGATTACAATGAGCAGTTCTTC; CDR3aa: CASSLAILARDYNEQFF
abundance: NA; j_gene: TRBJ2-1; d_gene: NA; v_gene: TRBV5-1; CDR3nt: TGCGCCAGCAGCTTGGAAGGAGAGTACAATGAGCAGTCCTTC; CDR3aa: CASSLEGEYNEQSF
abundance: many; j_gene: TRBJ2-3; d_gene: NA; v_gene: TRBV28; CDR3nt: TGTGCCAGCAGTCGAGTCGATTCCACAGATACGCAGTATTTT; CDR3aa: CASSRVDSTDTQYF
abundance: few; j_gene: TRBJ1-5; d_gene: NA; v_gene: TRBV10-1; CDR3nt: TGCGCCAGCAGTGAATATCAGGCTTTCTATAGCAATCAGCCCCAGCATTTT; CDR3aa: CASSEYQAFYSNQPQHF
abundance: many; j_gene: TRBJ1-2; d_gene: NA; v_gene: TRBV28; CDR3nt: TGTGCCAGCAGTTTATCTGGATTAACTAACTATGGCTACACCTTC; CDR3aa: CASSLSGLTNYGYTF
abundance: many; j_gene: TRBJ2-2; d_gene: TRBD2; v_gene: TRBV11-2; CDR3nt: TGTGCCAGCAGGGGGGGGCAGCGGGAGGTAACCGGGGAGCTGTTTTTT; CDR3aa: CASRGGQREVTGELFF